This T cell receptor beta chain came from a study of blood T cell repertoires in COVID-19. Overall study: From the United States, Italy and Spain came samples of acute and convalescent COVID-19. Sources were T cells, B-cell-depleted T cells, or PBMCs; the material itself was cDNA or gDNA.

The authors' processing: How many nucleated cells were present was estimated from reference gene primer amplification. TCRdb keeps only in-frame clones here, not all; method: immunoSEQ multiplex PCR. The DNA was the basis for D and trimming; V, J and clone size are from that table. The data show more than 150,000 clones, with 86% seen just once and about a fifth held by the top ten. The CDR3 is 13 residues long. The germline V gene encodes CDR1 SGHDN and CDR2 FVKESK. Trimming shortened V by 1 base and J by 10 bases, and 13 bases separated the two germline ends. This sequence joins TRBV14 and TRBJ1-1; tentatively, D is TRBD1 (5 bases). Sequenced material: peripheral blood. The TCR sequence derives from a man between 65 and 79 years old with active or convalescent COVID-19. Here the CDR3 DNA reads TGTGCCAGCAGCCAAGTGTCCCCGCAGGGAGCTTTCTTT. This encodes CASSQVSPQGAFF.